These 32 T cell receptor beta chains share one sample of origin, sequenced in a study of metastatic and nonmetastatic thyroid tumors. TCRdb reassembled clones from the PCR reads with MiXCR. The sample includes about 23,000 clones, roughly 24% of them seen just once. No patient received treatment before thyroid surgery. The sequenced material came from blood. The receptors originated from a male donor with papillary thyroid cancer or a benign thyroid nodule (not recorded which). Some clones in this sample may be carry-over from other donors' samples.

In its sample, this clone was seen many times. The junction differs from germline at one of its ends, possibly a read error. The sample contains more than one DNA sequence encoding this CDR3. The chain links TRBV28 to TRBJ2-5, with TRBD1 as a possible D gene (5 bases). CDR1 and CDR2 from the germline V gene are MDHEN and SYDVKM. The length of the CDR3 is 15 residues. DNA for the CDR3: TGTGCCAGCAGTGGCGCTGGGGCCACACAAGAGACCCAATACTTC. Residues: CASSGAGATQETQYF.

Many counts were recorded for this clone. This chain joins TRBV12-5 and TRBJ2-2; TRBD1 matches at 8 bases. Germline assignment: CDR1 LGHNT and CDR2 FRNRAP. There are 15 residues in the CDR3. The junction had 3 bases not matched to a gene; V was cut back by 0 bases and J by 6 bases. The CDR3 DNA is TGTGCTAGTGGTTTGGTTCAGGGGGCGGCCGGGGAGCTGTTTTTT. Encoded protein: CASGLVQGAAGELFF.

Details on this clone: Compared with germline, one end of the junction differs, possibly owing to a read error. This chain joins TRBV18 and TRBJ2-7; TRBD1 agrees at 11 bases. Germline values: CDR1 KGHSH, CDR2 LQKENI. The CDR3 loop spans 17 amino acids. CDR3 nucleotides: TGTGCCCGCTCACCATCCCCCGGGACAGGGGGAGCCTACGAGCAGTACTTC. This encodes CARSPSPGTGGAYEQYF.

This clone was recorded many times. The genes are TRBV2 and TRBJ2-3; no clear D gene. CDR3 length: 12 residues. The germline V gene encodes CDR1 SNHLY and CDR2 FYNNEI. Trimming removed 6 bases from V and 7 bases from J, with 11 bases in between. The CDR3 loop is CASRTGLNTQYF. The CDR3 coding sequence is TGTGCCAGCAGGACCGGGCTTAATACGCAGTATTTT. The entire variable domain, with the rest obtained from reference TRBV2 and TRBJ2-3, is as follows: EPEVTQTPSHQVTQMGQEVILRCVPISNHLYFYWYRQILGQKVEFLVSFYNNEISEKSEIFDDQFSVERPDGSNFTLKIRSTKLEDSAMYFCASRTGLNTQYFGPGTRLTVL.

This chain joins TRBV7-3 and TRBJ2-7; TRBD2 matches at 7 bases. Per germline, CDR1 SGHTA and CDR2 FQGTGA. Trimming at V came to 3 bases and at J to 7 bases, leaving 9 bases not matched to a gene. CDR3 length: 14 residues. The CDR3 here is CASSFASGRGEQYF. CDR3 bases: TGTGCCAGCAGCTTCGCTAGCGGTAGAGGGGAGCAGTACTTC.

This clone is deemed medium-sized. The V call is TRBV13, the J call TRBJ1-5; no firm D call. The V and J ends lost 5 bases and 0 bases respectively, with 23 bases between them. This CDR3 comprises 19 residues. Germline CDR1 PRHDT, CDR2 FYEKMQ (reference sequence). Written as DNA, the CDR3 is TGTGCCAGCAGCCAACACCGGGAGGCCCTCTCCTATAGCAATCAGCCCCAGCATTTT. It is translated as CASSQHREALSYSNQPQHF.

Sample share makes this clone medium-sized. This chain joins TRBV6-4 and TRBJ2-2; D not resolved. This CDR3 comprises 13 residues. In germline, CDR1 is MRHNA, CDR2 SNTAGT. The germline V and J ends were trimmed by 4 bases and 4 bases, with 7 bases remaining between them. The CDR3 reads CASSARSTGELFF. As DNA, the CDR3 is TGTGCCAGCAGTGCAAGGAGCACCGGGGAGCTGTTTTTT.

J is TRBJ2-7 and V is TRBV6-1; no clear D gene. Trimming shortened V by 3 bases and J by 6 bases, and 3 bases separated the two germline ends. The CDR3 consists of 10 residues. CDR1 MNHNS and CDR2 SASEGT come from the germline V gene. The CDR3 nucleotides are TGTGCCAGCAGTGACCCCGAGCAGTACTTC. It translates to CASSDPEQYF.

The chain couples TRBV5-1 to TRBJ1-1, with 9 bases fitting TRBD1. The CDR3 covers 14 residues. J was trimmed by 1 base and V by 5 bases; bases with no gene match: 3. Germline loops: CDR1 SGHRS, CDR2 YFSETQ. The CDR3 coding sequence is TGCGCCAGCAGGAGGGACAGGGCGAACACTGAAGCTTTCTTT. Residues: CASRRDRANTEAFF. Supplemented by reference TRBV5-1 and TRBJ1-1, the full variable domain reads KAGVTQTPRYLIKTRGQQVTLSCSPISGHRSVSWYQQTPGQGLQFLFEYFSETQRNKGNFPGRFSGRQFSNSRSEMNVSTLELGDSALYLCASRRDRANTEAFFGQGTRLTVV.

At least ten counts were recorded for this clone. The rearrangement uses TRBV11-3 and TRBJ2-5, with a tentative D call TRBD2 (6 bases). This CDR3 comprises 16 residues. Deletions cut 5 bases from V and 0 bases from J, with 16 bases between. The germline V gene has CDR1 SGHNT and CDR2 YENEEA. The CDR3 sequence is CASSIGTHTYQETQYF. For the CDR3, the DNA is TGTGCCAGCAGCATTGGGACTCACACGTACCAAGAGACCCAGTACTTC.

As to this clone: Relative to the germline gene, one junction end is altered; a read error may explain this. J is TRBJ2-5 and V is TRBV10-1; 7 bases are shared with TRBD1. The CDR3 length is 12 residues. CDR1 is WNHNN and CDR2 is SYGVQD in the germline V gene (reference sequence). CDR3 sequence: CASSQGEETQSF. DNA of the CDR3: TGCGCTAGCAGCCAGGGGGAAGAGACCCAGTCCTTC.

This clone was found many times. V gene TRBV27 combines with J gene TRBJ1-2; no firm D call. The germline V and J ends were trimmed by 9 bases and 8 bases, with 13 bases remaining between them. The CDR3 length is 11 residues. CDR1 and CDR2 from the germline V gene are MNHEY and SMNVEV (reference sequence). This CDR3 reads CASLGGLGYTF. For the CDR3, the DNA is TGTGCCAGTCTGGGAGGGCTAGGCTACACCTTC.

This clone was observed a handful of times. V usage is TRBV6-2 or TRBV6-3 and J usage is TRBJ2-1, with 9 positions matching TRBD1. The germline CDR1 and CDR2 sequences are MNHEY and SVGEGT. The CDR3 runs 15 residues. The V segment lost 0 bases and the J segment 3 bases; nucleotides outside the gene matches: 0. The CDR3 coding sequence is TGTGCCAGCAGTTACTCGGGACAGGGCTACAATGAGCAGTTCTTC. Translating gives CASSYSGQGYNEQFF.

This clone was counted ten times or more. This chain links TRBV4-1 with TRBJ1-2; D remains unclear. The ends were cut back, 0 bases at V and 0 bases at J, with 5 bases in the middle. Germline V gene sequence: CDR1 MGHRA, CDR2 YSYEKL. The CDR3 contains 14 residues. This chain's CDR3 is CASSQDSTNYGYTF. Here the CDR3 DNA reads TGCGCCAGCAGCCAAGATAGCACTAACTATGGCTACACCTTC.

There are a few counts of this clone. Mismatch with germline at one junction end may stem from a read error. This chain joins TRBV28 and TRBJ2-7; D perhaps matches TRBD1 (6 bases). CDR1 and CDR2 from the germline V gene are MDHEN and SYDVKM. CDR3 length equals 14 residues. The chain's CDR3 is CAGRPPLGGNEQYF. For the CDR3, the DNA is TGTGCCGGCAGACCCCCCCTAGGGGGAAACGAGCAGTACTTC.

This clone occurred a few times. This chain joins TRBV6-2 or TRBV6-3 and TRBJ2-3; D assignment may be TRBD1 or TRBD2 (5 bases each). V lost 10 bases, J lost 0 bases, and 17 bases lay in between. CDR1 and CDR2 (germline): MNHEY, SVGEGT. The CDR3 is made up of 15 amino acids. In DNA form, the CDR3 reads TGTGCCACCGATGATTGGGGGAGAAGCACAGATACGCAGTATTTT. It is translated as CATDDWGRSTDTQYF.

In this sample, this clone turned up many times. The same CDR3 is also encoded by other DNA sequences in this sample. V usage is TRBV5-1 and J usage is TRBJ2-3, with TRBD1 matching over 7 bases. The germline V gene has CDR1 SGHRS and CDR2 YFSETQ. The CDR3 sequence is 15 residues long. V trimming: 1 base; J trimming: 2 bases; junction bases outside the gene matches: 4. CDR3 region: CASSLSGGYTDTQYF. CDR3 DNA: TGCGCCAGCAGCTTGTCAGGGGGTTACACAGATACGCAGTATTTT. Supplemented by reference TRBV5-1 and TRBJ2-3, the full variable domain reads KAGVTQTPRYLIKTRGQQVTLSCSPISGHRSVSWYQQTPGQGLQFLFEYFSETQRNKGNFPGRFSGRQFSNSRSEMNVSTLELGDSALYLCASSLSGGYTDTQYFGPGTRLTVL.

This clone is termed medium-sized. The chain couples TRBV4-1 to TRBJ2-7; 7 bases map to TRBD1. CDR3 size: 15 residues. The ends lost 0 bases at V and 6 bases at J; junction bases unmatched: 8. Germline CDR1 and CDR2: MGHRA and YSYEKL. In DNA, the CDR3 is TGCGCCAGCAGCCAAGATTTGGGACAGCGTGTCGAGCAGTACTTC. Its translation is CASSQDLGQRVEQYF.

At least ten counts were recorded for this clone. The chain employs TRBV3-1 and TRBJ2-7; D remains ambiguous. Germline-derived CDR1 and CDR2 are LGHDT and YNNKEL (reference sequence). This CDR3 is 12 amino acids long. The ends were cut back, 2 bases at V and 5 bases at J, with 7 bases in the middle. CDR3 residues: CASSQLINEQYF. In DNA form, the CDR3 reads TGTGCCAGCAGCCAACTAATCAACGAGCAGTACTTC.

This clone was counted ten times or more. This chain connects TRBV28 to TRBJ2-3; D is undetermined. Germline values: CDR1 MDHEN, CDR2 SYDVKM. The CDR3 is 12 amino acids. Trimming took 6 bases from V and 8 from J, leaving 12 bases between them. The CDR3 here is CASSRRVGTQYF. DNA for the CDR3: TGTGCCAGCAGCCGAAGGGTTGGTACGCAGTATTTT.

In this sample, this clone turned up many times. The chain joins TRBV11-2 to TRBJ1-3; D not certain. The V end lost 0 bases, the J end lost 4 bases, and 16 bases lay between the germline ends. The germline V gene has CDR1 SGHAT and CDR2 FQNNGV. The CDR3 totals 17 residues. Written as DNA, the CDR3 is TGTGCCAGCAGCTTAGATTACTTGAGAAGCCAAGGAAACACCATATATTTT. It codes for CASSLDYLRSQGNTIYF.

This clone came up many times. This rearrangement joins TRBV30 to TRBJ2-2; 7 positions match TRBD1. Trimming removed 0 bases from V and 5 bases from J; junction bases left unmatched: 6. In germline, CDR1 is GTSNPN, CDR2 SVGIG (reference sequence). The CDR3 spans 15 residues. The chain's CDR3 is CAWSVRGLGTGELFF. CDR3 sequence (DNA): TGTGCCTGGAGTGTCAGGGGGTTAGGGACCGGGGAGCTGTTTTTT.

The J gene is TRBJ2-3, the V gene TRBV5-1; no definite D call. The germline V gene has CDR1 SGHRS and CDR2 YFSETQ. The CDR3 loop spans 16 amino acids. Trimming removed 0 bases from V and 1 base from J, with 12 bases in between. Here the CDR3 reads CASSLEQLARTDTQYF. CDR3 nucleotides: TGCGCCAGCAGCTTGGAACAGCTCGCTCGCACAGATACGCAGTATTTT.

Remarks on this clone: It may be a read error: a sequence one base away is much more abundant. The sample holds other DNA sequences that translate to the same CDR3. The chain recombines TRBV10-3 with TRBJ1-4, with TRBD1 identical over 11 bases. The CDR3 loop spans 14 amino acids. Germline loops: CDR1 ENHRY, CDR2 SYGVKD. V lost 6 bases to trimming and J lost 8 bases; unmatched junction nucleotides: 5. CDR3 coding DNA: TGTGCCATCAGCGAGGGGACAGGGGGGGAAAAACTGTTTTTT. Protein sequence: CAISEGTGGEKLFF.

This clone was detected only a few times. The J gene is TRBJ2-2, the V gene TRBV5-4; no firm D call. Germline CDR1 SGHNT, CDR2 YYREEE (reference sequence). The CDR3 has 13 residues. V dropped 0 bases and J dropped 6 bases, with 6 bases sitting between them. The CDR3 sequence is CASSLEGPGELFF. For the CDR3, the DNA is TGTGCCAGCAGCTTGGAAGGGCCCGGGGAGCTGTTTTTT.

The chain couples TRBV27 to TRBJ2-7; possible D gene TRBD2, 5 bases. V lost 2 bases to trimming and J lost 5 bases, with 22 bases between them. CDR3 length: 17 amino acids. CDR1 is MNHEY, CDR2 SMNVEV, per germline (reference sequence). CDR3 bases: TGTGCCAGCAGTTTAGGGTACGGGAATGTCCAAGTCAACGAGCAGTACTTC. Translated, it gives CASSLGYGNVQVNEQYF.

The chain links TRBV10-1 to TRBJ2-5, with D perhaps matching TRBD2 (5 bases). Between the trimmed V and J ends, which lost 5 bases and 4 bases, there was a span of 17 bases. Germline V lookup: CDR1 WNHNN, CDR2 SYGVQD (reference sequence). The CDR3 length is 15 residues. CDR3 nucleotide sequence: TGCGCCAGCAGTAGAGGTACTAGAGCGACAGAGACCCAGTACTTC. Amino acid sequence: CASSRGTRATETQYF.

This clone was seen only a few times. The junction shows a germline mismatch at one end, possibly a read error. The CDR3, as DNA: TGTGCCAGAAGTTTCCGAGGGGCCACCTCCTACAACGAGCAGTACTTC. It translates to CARSFRGATSYNEQYF. This chain uses TRBV27 with TRBJ2-7; D may be TRBD1 or TRBD2 (5 bases each). The CDR3 totals 16 residues. CDR1 and CDR2 (germline): MNHEY, SMNVEV (reference sequence).

This clone was counted many times. J is TRBJ2-1 and V is TRBV5-8; D remains unclear. The CDR3 loop spans 12 amino acids. Germline CDR1 and CDR2: SGHTS and YDEGEE. The V end lost 1 base, the J end lost 9 bases, and 8 bases lay between the germline ends. This chain's CDR3 is CASSLNRAEQFF. The CDR3, as DNA: TGTGCCAGCAGCTTGAACCGGGCTGAGCAGTTCTTC.

The CDR3 DNA reads TGTGCCAGCAGTTCGACAGTAAACTATGGCTACACCTTC. This translates into CASSSTVNYGYTF. The chain has TRBV5-6 and TRBJ1-2, with D possibly being TRBD1 (5 bases). The V and J ends lost 5 bases and 2 bases respectively, with 10 bases between them. Germline values: CDR1 SGHDT, CDR2 YYEEEE. The CDR3 covers 13 residues. Full variable domain (remainder filled in from reference TRBV5-6 and TRBJ1-2): DAGVTQSPTHLIKTRGQQVTLRCSPKSGHDTVSWYQQALGQGPQFIFQYYEEEERQRGNFPDRFSGHQFPNYSSELNVNALLLGDSALYLCASSSTVNYGYTFGSGTRLTVV.

A remark on this clone: One end of the junction fails to match germline, which may point to a read error. The rearrangement links TRBV6-1 to TRBJ1-2, with 9 bases lining up with TRBD1. The germline CDR1 and CDR2 sequences are MNHNS and SASEGT. The length of the CDR3 is 15 residues. CDR3 coding DNA: TGTGCCAGCATGAGTCCCCTGGGACAGGGAGATGGCTATACCTTC. It translates to CASMSPLGQGDGYTF.

This chain uses TRBV7-2 with TRBJ2-7, with a possible D match to TRBD2 (7 bases). The CDR3 loop spans 14 amino acids. Germline V CDR1 and CDR2: SGHTA, FQGNSA. The CDR3 is CAISLGGAAYEQYV. In DNA, the CDR3 is TGTGCCATCAGCTTAGGGGGGGCGGCCTACGAGCAGTACGTC.